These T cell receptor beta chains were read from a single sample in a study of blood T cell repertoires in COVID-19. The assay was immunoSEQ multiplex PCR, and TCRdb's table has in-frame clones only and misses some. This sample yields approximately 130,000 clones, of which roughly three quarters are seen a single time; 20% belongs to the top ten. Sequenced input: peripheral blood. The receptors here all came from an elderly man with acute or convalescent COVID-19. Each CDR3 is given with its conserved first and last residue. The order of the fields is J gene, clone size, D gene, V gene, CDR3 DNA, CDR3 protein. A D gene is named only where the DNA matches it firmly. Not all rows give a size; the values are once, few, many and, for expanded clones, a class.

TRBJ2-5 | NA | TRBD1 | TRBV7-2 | TGTGCCAGCAGCTCCTCGGGACAGGAGGGGGAGACCCAGTACTTC | CASSSSGQEGETQYF
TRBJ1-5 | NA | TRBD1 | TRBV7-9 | TGTGCCAGCAGCTTGGGACAGGGACCCAATCAGCCCCAGCATTTT | CASSLGQGPNQPQHF
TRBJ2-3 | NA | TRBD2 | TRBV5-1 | TGCGCCAGCAGCTTGAGGGTAGCGGGGGGAGGAGATACGCAGTATTTT | CASSLRVAGGGDTQYF
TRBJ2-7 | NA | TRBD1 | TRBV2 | TGTGCCAGCAGTGAGACAGGGCAAAGCTACGAGCAGTACTTC | CASSETGQSYEQYF
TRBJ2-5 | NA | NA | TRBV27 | TGTGCCAGCAGCACCGGGACTTTGGGCCAGACCCAGTACTTC | CASSTGTLGQTQYF
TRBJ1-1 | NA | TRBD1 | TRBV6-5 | TGTGCCGCTCGGGGACAGGGAATTGGTAACACTGAAGCTTTCTTT | CAARGQGIGNTEAFF
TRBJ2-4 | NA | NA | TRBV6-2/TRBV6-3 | TGTGCCAGCAGTCCGGCGGTAACCAAAAACATTCAGTACTTC | CASSPAVTKNIQYF
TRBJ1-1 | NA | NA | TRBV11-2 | TGTGCCAGCAGCCTGGGACACCGAAACACTGAAGCTTTCTTT | CASSLGHRNTEAFF
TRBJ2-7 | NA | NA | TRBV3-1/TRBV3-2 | TGTGCCAGCAGCCAAGTGAGGCGGGAGCAGTACTTC | CASSQVRREQYF
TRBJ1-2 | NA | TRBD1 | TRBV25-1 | TGTGCCAGCAGTGAGACAGGGAAGGACTATGGCTACACCTTC | CASSETGKDYGYTF
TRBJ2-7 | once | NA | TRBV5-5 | TGTGCCAGCAGCTTGATTTTGCGCTACGAGCAGTACTTC | CASSLILRYEQYF
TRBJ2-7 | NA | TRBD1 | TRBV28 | TGTGCCAGCACATCGTGGGGACAGGGTAGCGAGCAGTACTTC | CASTSWGQGSEQYF
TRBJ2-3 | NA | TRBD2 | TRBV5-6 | TGTGCCAGCAGCGGCGGGGGTGGCACAGATACGCAGTATTTT | CASSGGGGTDTQYF
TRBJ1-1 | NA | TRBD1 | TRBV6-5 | TGTGCCAGCAGACCGACAGGGACGAACACTGAAGCTTTCTTT | CASRPTGTNTEAFF
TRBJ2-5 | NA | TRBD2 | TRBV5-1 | TGCGCCAGCGGGGAAGGACTAGCGGCGGAGACCCAGTACTTC | CASGEGLAAETQYF
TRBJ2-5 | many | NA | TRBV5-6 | TGTGCCAGCAGCGTGTGGTCCCGGGAGACCCAGTACTTC | CASSVWSRETQYF
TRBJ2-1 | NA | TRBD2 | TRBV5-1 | TGCGCCAGCAGCTTCGGGACTAGCGGGGGGTACAATGAGCAGTTCTTC | CASSFGTSGGYNEQFF